This TCR beta chain was captured in a study of blood T cell repertoires in COVID-19. Study overall: The United States, Italy and Spain were the sources of the acute and convalescent COVID-19 samples. From T cells, B-cell-depleted T cells, or PBMCs came the material, which was cDNA or gDNA.

Original processing notes: Amplifying reference gene primers gave estimates of nucleated cell counts. This table comes from immunoSEQ multiplex PCR, and its TCRdb copy is limited to in-frame clones, with some not included. D and trimming were read from the DNA, whereas the V and J calls and clone size are those reported in that table. Of around 300,000 clones in the sample, under 90% were seen once. Input material: peripheral blood. The TCR originated in a woman between 45 and 60 years old who had recovered from COVID-19.

The CDR3 DNA sequence: TGTGCCAGCTCACGGGCCGGGACAGGGGGCTTGGCTGGAAACACCATATATTTT. The encoded protein is CASSRAGTGGLAGNTIYF. The chain combines TRBV18 with TRBJ1-3, with 12 positions matching TRBD1. The CDR3 is 18 residues long. The trim removed 4 bases at V and 2 bases at J, leaving 9 bases unmatched. Germline assignment: CDR1 KGHSH and CDR2 LQKENI. Filled out from reference TRBV18 and TRBJ1-3, the complete variable domain reads NAGVMQNPRHLVRRRGQEARLRCSPMKGHSHVYWYRQLPEEGLKFMVYLQKENIIDESGMPKERFSAEFPKEGPSILRIQQVVRGDSAAYFCASSRAGTGGLAGNTIYFGEGSWLTVV.